This T cell receptor (beta chain) was identified during a study of shared clonotypes between healthy human individuals. For this clone: Relative to the germline gene, one junction end is altered; a read error may explain this.

CDR3 length: 17 amino acids. Germline V gene sequence: CDR1 MDHEN, CDR2 SYDVKM. Some clones are missing from TCRdb's copy, which holds only in-frame ones; the method was immunoSEQ multiplex PCR. This table has approximately 640,000 clones, about 92% appearing once. V is TRBV28 and J is TRBJ1-6, with 7 bases identical to TRBD1. The sequenced sample was memory CD8+ T cells from PBMCs. The subset: CD45RO+ cells pooled with CCR7-negative TemRA cells. The sequence derives from a man younger than 35 in good health. Some clones in this sample may be carry-over from other donors' samples. CDR3 DNA sequence: TGTGCCAGCAGCATCCGGGGGAAGGGGGCCTATGATTCACCCCTCCACTTT. Its translation: CASSIRGKGAYDSPLHF.